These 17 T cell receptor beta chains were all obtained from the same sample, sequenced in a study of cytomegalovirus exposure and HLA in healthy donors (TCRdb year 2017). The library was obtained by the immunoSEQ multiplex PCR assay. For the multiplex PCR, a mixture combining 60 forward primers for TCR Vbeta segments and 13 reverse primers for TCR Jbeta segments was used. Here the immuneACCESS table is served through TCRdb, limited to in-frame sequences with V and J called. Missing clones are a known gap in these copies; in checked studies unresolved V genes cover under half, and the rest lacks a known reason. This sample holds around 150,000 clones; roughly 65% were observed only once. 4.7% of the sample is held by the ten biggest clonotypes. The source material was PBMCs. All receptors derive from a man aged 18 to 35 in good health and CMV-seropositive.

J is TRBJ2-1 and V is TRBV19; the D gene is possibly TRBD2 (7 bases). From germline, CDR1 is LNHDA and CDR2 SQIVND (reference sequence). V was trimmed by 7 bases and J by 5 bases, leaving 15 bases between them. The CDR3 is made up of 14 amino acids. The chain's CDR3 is CASNGGGGNNEQFF. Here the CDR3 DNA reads TGTGCCAGTAATGGGGGGGGCGGAAACAATGAGCAGTTCTTC.

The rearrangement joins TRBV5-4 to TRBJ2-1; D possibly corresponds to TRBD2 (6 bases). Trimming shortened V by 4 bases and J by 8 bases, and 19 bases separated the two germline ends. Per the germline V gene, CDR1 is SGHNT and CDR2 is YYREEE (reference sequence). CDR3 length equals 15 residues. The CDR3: CASSDRDLLIYEQFF. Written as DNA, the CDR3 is TGTGCCAGCAGCGACCGGGACTTATTGATCTATGAGCAGTTCTTC.

CDR3 region: CASGLAGVNEQFF. CDR3 sequence (DNA): TGCGCCAGCGGGCTAGCGGGAGTGAATGAGCAGTTCTTC. This rearrangement joins TRBV10-1 to TRBJ2-1; 10 bases are a match to TRBD2. The CDR3 totals 13 residues. With 8 bases clipped from V and 7 bases from J, the junction kept 5 bases outside the gene matches. Germline assignment: CDR1 WNHNN and CDR2 SYGVQD (reference sequence).

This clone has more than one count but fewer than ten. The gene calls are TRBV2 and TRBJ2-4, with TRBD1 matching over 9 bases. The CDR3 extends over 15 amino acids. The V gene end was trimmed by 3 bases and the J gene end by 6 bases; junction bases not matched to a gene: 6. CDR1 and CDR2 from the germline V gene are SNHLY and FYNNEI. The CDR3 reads CASSDFPGQGNIQYF. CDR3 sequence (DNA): TGTGCCAGCAGTGATTTCCCGGGACAGGGAAACATTCAGTACTTC.

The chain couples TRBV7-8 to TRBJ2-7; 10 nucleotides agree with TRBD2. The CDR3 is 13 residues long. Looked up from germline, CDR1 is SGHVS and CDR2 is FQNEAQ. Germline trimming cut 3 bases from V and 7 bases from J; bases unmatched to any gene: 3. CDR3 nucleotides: TGTGCCAGCAGCTTTGGACTAGCGGATGAGCAGTACGTC. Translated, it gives CASSFGLADEQYV.

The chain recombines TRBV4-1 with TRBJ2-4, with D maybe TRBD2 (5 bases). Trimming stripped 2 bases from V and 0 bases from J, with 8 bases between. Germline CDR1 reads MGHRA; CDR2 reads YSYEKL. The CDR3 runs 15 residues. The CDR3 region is CASSQLGLAKNIQYF. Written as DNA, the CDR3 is TGCGCCAGCAGCCAACTTGGACTAGCCAAAAACATTCAGTACTTC.

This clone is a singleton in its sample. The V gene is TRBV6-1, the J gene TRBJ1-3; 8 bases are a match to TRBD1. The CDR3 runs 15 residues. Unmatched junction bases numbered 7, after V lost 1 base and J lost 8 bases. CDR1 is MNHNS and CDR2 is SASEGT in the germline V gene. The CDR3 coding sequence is TGTGCCAGCAGTGAAGTCCGGACAGGGAGACACACCATATATTTT. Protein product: CASSEVRTGRHTIYF.

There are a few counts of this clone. The chain's CDR3 is CASSRENTEAFF. The CDR3 nucleotides read TGTGCCAGCTCCCGGGAGAACACTGAAGCTTTCTTT. The chain recombines TRBV18 with TRBJ1-1, with no clear D. The CDR3 runs to 12 residues. Germline CDR1 reads KGHSH; CDR2 reads LQKENI. V lost 6 bases to trimming and J lost 1 base, with 6 bases between them.

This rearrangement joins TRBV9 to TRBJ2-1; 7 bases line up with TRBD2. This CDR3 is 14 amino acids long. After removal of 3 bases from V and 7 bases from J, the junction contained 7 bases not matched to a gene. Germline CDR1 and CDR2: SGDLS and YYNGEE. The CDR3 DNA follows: TGTGCCAGCAGCGGTCGGGGAGGGTATAATGAGCAGTTCTTC. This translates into CASSGRGGYNEQFF.

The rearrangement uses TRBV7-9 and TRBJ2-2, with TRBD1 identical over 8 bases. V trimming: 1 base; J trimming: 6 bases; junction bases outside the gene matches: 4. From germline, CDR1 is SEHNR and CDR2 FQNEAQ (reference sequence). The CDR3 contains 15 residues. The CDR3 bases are TGTGCCAGCAGCTTAGGGACAGGGTGGTCCGGGGAGCTGTTTTTT. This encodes CASSLGTGWSGELFF.

The CDR3 DNA is TGCGCCAGCAGTCCCTCACTTCTGACAGGGGGAGACGAAAAACTGTTTTTT. It is translated as CASSPSLLTGGDEKLFF. The V call is TRBV4-1, the J call TRBJ1-4; TRBD1 aligns across 9 bases. This CDR3 has 17 residues. The V and J ends lost 6 bases and 8 bases, in that order; junction bases with no gene match: 16. The V gene's germline CDR1 is MGHRA and CDR2 YSYEKL.

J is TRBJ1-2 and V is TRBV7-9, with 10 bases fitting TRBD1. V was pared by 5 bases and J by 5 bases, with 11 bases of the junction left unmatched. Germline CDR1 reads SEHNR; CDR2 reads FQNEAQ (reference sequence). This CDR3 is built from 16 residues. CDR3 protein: CASSPSPGTGVYGYTF. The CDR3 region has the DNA TGTGCCAGCAGCCCCTCACCTGGGACAGGGGTATATGGCTACACCTTC.

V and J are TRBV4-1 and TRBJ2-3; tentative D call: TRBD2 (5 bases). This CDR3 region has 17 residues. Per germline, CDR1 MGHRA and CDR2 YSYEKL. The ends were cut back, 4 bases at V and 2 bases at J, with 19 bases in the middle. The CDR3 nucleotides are TGCGCCAGCAGCCGCGGAGGTTCAGGAAGGATCACAGATACGCAGTATTTT. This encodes CASSRGGSGRITDTQYF.

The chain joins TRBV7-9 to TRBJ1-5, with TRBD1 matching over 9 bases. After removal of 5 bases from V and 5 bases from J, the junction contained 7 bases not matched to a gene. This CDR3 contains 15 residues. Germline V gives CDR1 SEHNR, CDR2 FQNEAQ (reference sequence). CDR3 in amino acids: CASSPGTGIDQPQHF. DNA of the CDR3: TGTGCCAGCAGCCCTGGGACAGGGATCGATCAGCCCCAGCATTTT.

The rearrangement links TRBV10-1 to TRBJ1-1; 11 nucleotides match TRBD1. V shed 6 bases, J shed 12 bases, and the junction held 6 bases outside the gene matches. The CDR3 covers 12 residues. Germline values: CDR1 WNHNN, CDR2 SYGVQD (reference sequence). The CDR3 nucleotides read TGCGCCAGCAGGGGGACAGGGGGTACGACTTTCTTT. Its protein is CASRGTGGTTFF.

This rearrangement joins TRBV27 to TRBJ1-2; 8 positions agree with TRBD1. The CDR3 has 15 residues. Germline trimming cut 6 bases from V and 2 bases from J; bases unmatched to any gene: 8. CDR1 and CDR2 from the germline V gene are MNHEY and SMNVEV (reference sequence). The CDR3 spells CASRLLQGVNYGYTF. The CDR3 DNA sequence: TGTGCCAGCAGGCTACTACAGGGGGTGAACTATGGCTACACCTTC.

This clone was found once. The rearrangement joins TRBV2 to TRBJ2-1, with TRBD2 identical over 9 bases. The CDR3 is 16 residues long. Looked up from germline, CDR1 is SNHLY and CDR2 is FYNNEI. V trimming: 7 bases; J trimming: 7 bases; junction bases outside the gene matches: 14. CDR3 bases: TGTGCCAGCAAACCGAATGGCGGGAGGGCCCGGAATGAGCAGTTCTTC. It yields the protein CASKPNGGRARNEQFF. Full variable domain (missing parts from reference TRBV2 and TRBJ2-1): EPEVTQTPSHQVTQMGQEVILRCVPISNHLYFYWYRQILGQKVEFLVSFYNNEISEKSEIFDDQFSVERPDGSNFTLKIRSTKLEDSAMYFCASKPNGGRARNEQFFGPGTRLTVL.